The 13 T cell receptor beta chains below all came from one sample that was sequenced in a study of T cell repertoires in cytomegalovirus infection. TCRdb reprocessed the reads via MiXCR and lists one record per CDR3 protein. The profile shows some 500,000 distinct CDR3 sequences, about 33% of them singletons. The antigens for these receptors are not known. The source material was cultured PBMCs, sampled from culture after CMV antigen stimulation. All receptors come from a human donor in good health (CMV status not recorded). Some clones in this sample may be carry-over from other donors' samples.

On this clonotype: A clone one base away is much larger, so this may be a read error. The chain has TRBV2 and TRBJ2-6; D is ambiguous. The CDR3 extends over 13 amino acids. The V gene's germline CDR1 is SNHLY and CDR2 FYNNEI. Trimming left V 9 bases short and J 1 base short, with 7 bases between. CDR3 in amino acids: CASLGSGANVLTF. The DNA of the CDR3 is TGTGCCAGTCTGGGGTCTGGGGCCAACGTCCTGACTTTC.

This chain joins TRBV28 and TRBJ2-5; tentatively, D is TRBD1 or TRBD2 (5 bases each). CDR3 size: 14 residues. CDR1 is MDHEN, CDR2 SYDVKM, per germline. The CDR3 DNA sequence: TGTACCATACGGGACGGATGGAAAAAAGAGACCCAGTACTTC. Translation gives CTIRDGWKKETQYF.

This clonotype was observed a handful of times. CDR3 nucleotide sequence: TGTGCCAGCAGCCCTAAGACAGAGCCCTACTTC. Protein sequence: CASSPKTEPYF. The J gene is TRBJ2-4, the V gene TRBV7-2; D is possibly TRBD1 (5 bases). V was shortened by 5 bases and J by 16 bases, with 15 bases between the two germline ends. Germline V gene sequence: CDR1 SGHTA, CDR2 FQGNSA. The CDR3 contains 11 residues.

On this clonotype itself: With a much larger clone just one base away, this may be a read error. The genes are TRBV7-3 and TRBJ2-1; TRBD1 aligns across 9 bases. Judging by the DNA end, TRBJ2-7 fits better; the J call may be wrong. Germline CDR1 and CDR2: SGHTA and FQGTGA. This CDR3 comprises 15 residues. DNA for the CDR3: TGTGCCAGCAGCCCGACAGGGGGGACCTACAATGAGCAGTACTTC. This encodes CASSPTGGTYNEQYF.

This clonotype turned up a few times. The chain links TRBV6-2 or TRBV6-3 to TRBJ1-1; TRBD1 aligns across 9 bases. The CDR3 is 13 amino acids. J gave up 7 bases and V 6 bases, and 6 bases lay outside the gene matches. CDR1 is MNHEY, CDR2 SVGEGT, per germline. CDR3 protein: CASRVQGAGEAFF. CDR3 nucleotide sequence: TGTGCCAGCAGGGTACAGGGGGCCGGTGAAGCTTTCTTT.

In this sample, this clonotype turned up once. This sequence joins TRBV20-1 and TRBJ1-1, with 7 bases aligning to TRBD1. Germline CDR1 and CDR2: DFQATT and SNEGSKA (reference sequence). This CDR3 is 15 amino acids long. With V trimmed by 0 bases and J by 5 bases, 9 bases remained unmatched. The CDR3 region has the DNA TGCAGTGCTAGAGAAGGACAGGTGCTAGGAACTGAAGCTTTCTTT. Amino acids: CSAREGQVLGTEAFF.

This clonotype came up once. The genes are TRBV5-6 and TRBJ2-1, with D tentatively TRBD1 or TRBD2 (5 bases each). Germline loops: CDR1 SGHDT, CDR2 YYEEEE. Trimming took off 5 bases at V and 2 bases at J, with 20 bases between the two ends. The CDR3 extends over 17 amino acids. The CDR3, as DNA: TGTGCCAGCAGTTCCCCCAGGGCCGGGGCTACCTACAATGAGCAGTTCTTC. It translates to CASSSPRAGATYNEQFF.

The sample holds a few counts of this clonotype. This chain uses TRBV7-6 with TRBJ2-2, with 7 bases identical to TRBD2. CDR1 and CDR2 from the germline V gene are SGHVS and FNYEAQ. Trimming cost V 1 base and J 7 bases; bases outside gene matches: 3. The length of the CDR3 is 14 residues. The CDR3 DNA is TGTGCCAGCAGCTTAGAGGCGGGAGTCGGGGAGCTGTTTTTT. It codes for CASSLEAGVGELFF.

The chain recombines TRBV29-1 with TRBJ1-1; maybe TRBD1 (6 bases). The CDR3 contains 13 residues. Germline lookup yields CDR1 SQVTM and CDR2 ANQGSEA. Trimming stripped 3 bases from V and 4 bases from J, with 12 bases between. CDR3 bases: TGCAGCGTTGAGATGAGGGGGGGCACTGAAGCTTTCTTT. It codes for CSVEMRGGTEAFF.

The rearrangement uses TRBV20-1 and TRBJ1-2; D may be TRBD1 (6 bases). CDR3 length: 14 amino acids. V lost 1 base, J lost 4 bases, and 13 bases lay in between. Germline CDR1 reads DFQATT; CDR2 reads SNEGSKA (reference sequence). Here the CDR3 reads CSARAAGEPYGYTF. CDR3 coding DNA: TGCAGTGCTAGAGCGGCAGGGGAACCCTATGGCTACACCTTC.

This clonotype occurred many times. This chain uses TRBV20-1 with TRBJ2-3, with no clear D. The germline V and J ends were trimmed by 5 bases and 0 bases, with 15 bases remaining between them. CDR1 DFQATT and CDR2 SNEGSKA come from the germline V gene (reference sequence). The CDR3 length is 15 residues. The CDR3 DNA follows: TGCAGTGCTGGGCCCTCGCGACCTAGCACAGATACGCAGTATTTT. It specifies CSAGPSRPSTDTQYF.

This clonotype was observed many times. The chain couples TRBV7-2 to TRBJ2-2, with TRBD1 matching 9 bases. Per the germline V gene, CDR1 is SGHTA and CDR2 is FQGNSA. CDR3 length: 16 residues. Unmatched junction bases numbered 5, after V lost 1 base and J lost 5 bases. The CDR3 protein is CASSLDRTGATGELFF. The CDR3 region has the DNA TGTGCCAGCAGCTTAGATAGGACAGGGGCGACCGGGGAGCTGTTTTTT.

This chain joins TRBV19 and TRBJ1-1, with TRBD1 matching over 9 bases. Germline lookup yields CDR1 LNHDA and CDR2 SQIVND (reference sequence). Unmatched junction bases numbered 4, after V lost 6 bases and J lost 5 bases. The CDR3 loop spans 13 amino acids. The CDR3 coding sequence is TGTGCCAGTAGCACAGGGGGCGCGACTGAAGCTTTCTTT. This encodes CASSTGGATEAFF.